Below, 5 T cell receptor beta chains from the same sample are listed, as sequenced in a study of beta chain features in type 1 diabetes (dated by TCRdb to the late 2010s). The library was made by the immunoSEQ multiplex PCR assay. The entire isolated RNA was reverse transcribed using the High Capacity cDNA Reverse Transcription Kit, and thus expressed TCRB transcripts were sequenced. The table comes from immuneACCESS by way of TCRdb, which keeps in-frame sequences with V and J called. Part of the clones is missing from these tables; in studies checked, under half for an unresolved V gene and the rest for unknown reasons. This sample holds roughly 150,000 clones; approximately 10% were observed only once. The top ten clones comprise approximately 2% of the sample. The sequenced sample was central memory CD4+ T cells from blood. These receptors originate from a man aged 18 to 35 in good health.

The rearrangement joins TRBV6-1 to TRBJ2-5; the D call may be TRBD1 or TRBD2 (6 bases each). Germline CDR1 is MNHNS and CDR2 is SASEGT. The CDR3 is 14 amino acids. Trimming removed 6 bases at V and 1 base at J, with 12 bases between. The CDR3 sequence is CASRRDTSQETQYF. CDR3 DNA: TGTGCCAGCAGGCGGGACACCTCCCAAGAGACCCAGTACTTC.

This clone was observed a handful of times. The rearrangement uses TRBV7-9 and TRBJ2-1; no clear D. The length of the CDR3 is 14 residues. Germline V gene lookup returns CDR1 SEHNR and CDR2 FQNEAQ (reference sequence). V was cut by 1 base and J by 7 bases, with 11 bases left in between. The CDR3 here is CASSLGVLTNEQFF. The CDR3 DNA follows: TGTGCCAGCAGCTTAGGGGTGTTAACTAATGAGCAGTTCTTC.

To note about this clone: Different DNA sequences within this sample yield the same CDR3. The chain combines TRBV29-1 with TRBJ1-5; no reliable D call. V was trimmed by 4 bases and J by 8 bases, leaving 9 bases between them. The CDR3 is made up of 11 amino acids. The germline V gene has CDR1 SQVTM and CDR2 ANQGSEA. Here the CDR3 DNA reads TGCAGCGTTGGAGAATCTGAGCCCCAGCATTTT. The encoded protein is CSVGESEPQHF.

The V call is TRBV6-1, the J call TRBJ2-3, with 10 bases identical to TRBD2. From germline, CDR1 is MNHNS and CDR2 SASEGT. CDR3 length: 15 residues. J was trimmed by 9 bases and V by 3 bases; bases with no gene match: 9. The CDR3: CASSELSGGARTQYF. In DNA form, the CDR3 reads TGTGCCAGCAGTGAGCTGAGCGGGGGGGCTCGGACGCAGTATTTT.

V and J are TRBV5-1 and TRBJ1-5; D not certain. Germline CDR1 and CDR2: SGHRS and YFSETQ. The CDR3 is 12 residues long. Trimming took off 0 bases at V and 6 bases at J, with 4 bases between the two ends. In DNA, the CDR3 is TGCGCCAGCAGCTTGGACGGTCAGCCCCAGCATTTT. This gives the protein CASSLDGQPQHF.